The 2 T cell receptor beta chains below come from one sample, sequenced in a study of T cell responses to AZD1222 COVID-19 vaccine. Assay: immunoSEQ multiplex PCR; the TCRdb copy retains only in-frame clones and omits some. The repertoire consists of roughly 50,000 clones, with 70% to 90% occurring once and the leading ten covering under 5%. The sequencing here drew on peripheral blood, taken on day 0 of AZD1222 vaccination. These receptors originate from an adult in good health.

The chain has TRBV2 and TRBJ2-5; D gene unclear. V gave up 2 bases and J gave up 1 base, with 5 bases separating them. Germline CDR1 and CDR2: SNHLY and FYNNEI. There are 13 residues in the CDR3. The chain's CDR3 is CASSEPFQETQYF. The DNA for the CDR3 is TGTGCCAGCAGTGAACCGTTCCAAGAGACCCAGTACTTC.

J is TRBJ2-1 and V is TRBV5-1; D ambiguous. This CDR3 has 15 amino acids. Deletions cut 0 bases from V and 6 bases from J, with 13 bases between. CDR1 SGHRS and CDR2 YFSETQ come from the germline V gene. Written as DNA, the CDR3 is TGCGCCAGCAGCTTGGCTCGCGGCTCAGGCAATGAGCAGTTCTTC. Its translation: CASSLARGSGNEQFF.